Listed below are T cell receptor beta chains from one sample, sequenced in a study of cytomegalovirus exposure and HLA in healthy donors. Clones were read by immunoSEQ multiplex PCR, and TCRdb kept only the in-frame ones, dropping some. The sample records 95,000 to 150,000 clones, 72% being singletons. The sequencing sample was made of PBMCs. These receptors all come from a man younger than 45 in good health and CMV-seronegative. Both conserved end residues are part of each CDR3. A D gene is named only where the DNA matches it firmly. A row's size may be missing; if present it is once, few, many or a size class.

d_gene	j_gene	abundance	v_gene	CDR3nt	CDR3aa
TRBD1	TRBJ1-6	NA	TRBV10-3	TGTGCCATCAGTGAGCTCCTAGGGGGCCGGGATTCACCCCTCCACTTT	CAISELLGGRDSPLHF
NA	TRBJ1-2	once	TRBV5-5	TGTGCCAGCAGCTTTTACAGGGATCGTTCTAACTATGGCTACACCTTC	CASSFYRDRSNYGYTF
TRBD1	TRBJ2-1	NA	TRBV5-1	TGCGCCAGCAGCTCACAGGGGTATGAGCAGTTCTTC	CASSSQGYEQFF
NA	TRBJ1-4	NA	TRBV9	TGTGCCAGCAGCGTAGGGGACATAGAAGAAAAACTGTTTTTT	CASSVGDIEEKLFF
NA	TRBJ1-2	NA	TRBV9	TGTGCCAGCACCCTTCTAACAGGTGACTATGGCTACACCTTC	CASTLLTGDYGYTF
NA	TRBJ2-7	NA	TRBV7-8	TGTGCCAGCAGCTTAGGGGTTGGGGCTCGGGAGCAGTACTTC	CASSLGVGAREQYF
NA	TRBJ2-3	NA	TRBV28	TGTGCCAGCAGTTTAATGGTGGCCACAGATACGCAGTATTTT	CASSLMVATDTQYF
TRBD1	TRBJ1-4	NA	TRBV4-3	TGCGCCAGCAGCCGATCTCCGGGACAGGGTGATGAAAAACTGTTTTTT	CASSRSPGQGDEKLFF
NA	TRBJ1-2	NA	TRBV10-2	TGCGCCAGCAAGTGGGGCCAGGCGGCGGTTGGCTACACCTTC	CASKWGQAAVGYTF
NA	TRBJ1-2	NA	TRBV28	TGTGCCAGCAGTTTAATAGTGGGACTGGACTATGGCTACACCTTC	CASSLIVGLDYGYTF
NA	TRBJ2-2	NA	TRBV5-1	TGCGCCAGCCAGGGAACCAACACCGGGGAGCTGTTTTTT	CASQGTNTGELFF
NA	TRBJ1-1	NA	TRBV19	TGTGCCAGTACTATAATCGGGGGAACTGAAGCTTTCTTT	CASTIIGGTEAFF
NA	TRBJ1-5	few	TRBV4-1	TGCGCCAGCAGCCAAGGCACATTAGCGAATCAGCCCCAGCATTTT	CASSQGTLANQPQHF
NA	TRBJ2-1	NA	TRBV5-4	TGTGCCAGCAGCCTTGCAGGTATCGATGAGCAGTTCTTC	CASSLAGIDEQFF
TRBD2	TRBJ2-3	NA	TRBV27	TGTGCCAGCAGTTTAAGGGCGCCCGCGGGAGGGCTGGCAGATACGCAGTATTTT	CASSLRAPAGGLADTQYF
NA	TRBJ2-3	NA	TRBV10-3	TGTGCCATCAGTGAGTCGTGGGCAGGGGAGTTCGCAGATACGCAGTATTTT	CAISESWAGEFADTQYF
NA	TRBJ1-2	NA	TRBV28	TGTGCCAGCAGGGGAGGGGTCGAGGGCTATGGCTACACCTTC	CASRGGVEGYGYTF
TRBD1	TRBJ1-2	NA	TRBV28	TGTGCCAGCAGTTTACAGGGACAGGGGGAGGCGGGTGGCTACACCTTC	CASSLQGQGEAGGYTF
TRBD1	TRBJ1-1	NA	TRBV2	TGTGCCAGCAGTGTGGGACAGACTAACACTGAAGCTTTCTTT	CASSVGQTNTEAFF
TRBD1	TRBJ1-4	NA	TRBV28	TGTGCCAGCAGTGCATCTACAGGGGCGGCTAATGAAAAACTGTTTTTT	CASSASTGAANEKLFF
NA	TRBJ1-1	NA	TRBV30	TGTGCCTGGAGTGGTCGGTCGAACACTGAAGCTTTCTTT	CAWSGRSNTEAFF
TRBD1	TRBJ2-5	once	TRBV5-4	TGTGCCAGCAGCAAGGGACAGGGGGGTTCGGAGACCCAGTACTTC	CASSKGQGGSETQYF
TRBD1	TRBJ2-5	few	TRBV7-2	TGTGCCAGCAGCTCACGACAGGGGAGAGGTAAAGAGACCCAGTACTTC	CASSSRQGRGKETQYF
NA	TRBJ1-4	NA	TRBV7-7	TGTGCTAGCAGCTTATCTGGCAAGAATGAAAAACTGTTTTTT	CASSLSGKNEKLFF
TRBD2	TRBJ2-7	NA	TRBV9	TGTGCCAGCAGCCCCGAACAAAACGGGGGACTAGCGGTCGAGCAGTACTTC	CASSPEQNGGLAVEQYF
TRBD1	TRBJ1-2	NA	TRBV6-1	TGTGCCAGCAGTGAAGTCCTTGGACAGGGGGACTATGGCTACACCTTC	CASSEVLGQGDYGYTF
TRBD2	TRBJ2-7	NA	TRBV7-8	TGTGCCAGCAGCTTAGAGCCTAGCGGACTCCTCAGCTCCTACGAGCAGTACTTC	CASSLEPSGLLSSYEQYF
TRBD1	TRBJ1-5	few	TRBV4-1	TGCGCCAGCAGCCGGTTGCCGGGACAGGGGCCTTTGACAGTAACGCCCCAGCATTTT	CASSRLPGQGPLTVTPQHF
NA	TRBJ1-1	NA	TRBV6-6	TGTGCCAGCGAGGGTATCACTGAAGCTTTCTTT	CASEGITEAFF